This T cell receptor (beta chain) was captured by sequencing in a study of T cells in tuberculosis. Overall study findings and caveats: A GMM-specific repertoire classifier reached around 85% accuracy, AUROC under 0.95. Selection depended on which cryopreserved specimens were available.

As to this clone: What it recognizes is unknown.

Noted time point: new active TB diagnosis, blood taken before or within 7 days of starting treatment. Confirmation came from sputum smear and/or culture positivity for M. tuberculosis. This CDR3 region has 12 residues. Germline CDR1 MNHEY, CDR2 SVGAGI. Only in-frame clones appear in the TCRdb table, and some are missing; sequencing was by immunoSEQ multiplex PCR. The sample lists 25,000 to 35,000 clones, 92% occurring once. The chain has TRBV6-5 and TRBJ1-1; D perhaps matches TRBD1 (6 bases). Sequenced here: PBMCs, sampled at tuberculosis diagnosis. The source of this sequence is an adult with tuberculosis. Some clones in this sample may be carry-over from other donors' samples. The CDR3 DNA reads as TGTGCTTCGAAGGGGGGGTACACTGAAGCTTTCTTT. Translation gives CASKGGYTEAFF.